Shown below are 4 T cell receptor beta chains from a single sample sequenced in a study of response to subunit inactivated influenza vaccine (dated by TCRdb to 2017 to 2018). Libraries were prepared through RT-PCR. The sample was run on an Illumina HiSeq 2500. TCRdb's own reprocessing of the public reads used fastp at Q25 and MiXCR and kept productive beta chains. CDR3 protein sequences are deduplicated, and each keeps its most common genes and DNA. Within this sample are almost 600,000 distinct CDR3 sequences, with around 15% of them counted one time only. Together, the top ten hold 8.5% to 14% of the sample. Sequences were derived from PBMCs from blood, sampled roughly 12 days after vaccination. The origin of the receptors is a man aged 50-60 years who received an inactivated influenza vaccine. Donor details come from another sample of the same person, matched by shared clones.

This chain links TRBV28 with TRBJ2-7; possible D gene TRBD2, 6 bases. Germline V CDR1 and CDR2: MDHEN, SYDVKM. V was pared by 5 bases and J by 5 bases, with 13 bases between. The CDR3 length is 13 residues. CDR3 sequence: CASSPIAEHEQYF. As DNA, the CDR3 is TGTGCCAGCAGTCCTATAGCGGAGCACGAGCAGTACTTC.

This clonotype was found many times. The rearrangement links TRBV5-1 to TRBJ2-7; no reliable D call. The germline CDR1 and CDR2 sequences are SGHRS and YFSETQ. Trimming removed 3 bases at V and 5 bases at J, with 21 bases between. This CDR3 comprises 16 residues. CDR3 in amino acids: CASSSLPGPIKDEQYF. The CDR3 DNA follows: TGCGCCAGCAGCTCGCTCCCGGGCCCTATTAAGGACGAGCAGTACTTC.

The sample holds a few counts of this clonotype. The CDR3 bases are TGTGCCAGCAGTCCGGGAGAAGGAAACACCATATATTTT. Translation gives CASSPGEGNTIYF. This chain uses TRBV6-6 with TRBJ1-3; D unclear. The V end was cut by 5 bases, the J end by 4 bases, with 9 bases between. Germline lookup yields CDR1 MNHNY and CDR2 SVGAGI (reference sequence). The CDR3 is 13 amino acids.

This rearrangement joins TRBV20-1 to TRBJ1-2, with a tentative D call TRBD1 (5 bases). Trimming shortened V by 0 bases and J by 8 bases, and 19 bases separated the two germline ends. There are 15 residues in the CDR3. Germline CDR1 DFQATT, CDR2 SNEGSKA (reference sequence). CDR3 DNA sequence: TGCAGTGCTAGAGAGACCAGGGCGGGTTCGAGAGGCTACACCTTC. It codes for CSARETRAGSRGYTF.